This paragraph covers one T cell receptor beta chain sequence. Its cognate antigen is unknown. The source of the sample is a study of a mutant IDH1 vaccine in newly diagnosed glioma. Study in general: Vaccination followed radiotherapy alone by 4-6 weeks, or accompanied temozolomide cycles. Patients were pretreated with radiotherapy, temozolomide, or both, mostly both.

J lost 5 bases, V lost 5 bases, and 18 bases had no gene match. This CDR3 comprises 19 residues. Germline V gene data show CDR1 as LNHDA and CDR2 as SQIVND (reference sequence). Time point: week 47, end of study. Alongside topical imiquimod, each dose of vaccine comprised 300 ug of mutant IDH1 20-mer peptide. Here immunoSEQ multiplex PCR was the method, and the copy in TCRdb shows in-frame clones only, minus some. This sample has 75,000 to 95,000 clones, with roughly 90% found just once. Whole-study findings and limits: With respect to changes in top peripheral T cell clonotypes, pseudoprogression seemed unrelated.

The chain is built from TRBV19 and TRBJ2-2; 9 bases match TRBD1. The TCR was taken from a woman between 45 and 60 years old with glioma. The material sequenced was PBMCs, taken from a glioma patient whose treatment included an IDH1 peptide vaccine. The CDR3 coding sequence is TGTGCCAGTAGTCCCGGGACAGGGACCCAAAAGATTTGGACCGGGGAGCTGTTTTTT. Amino acids: CASSPGTGTQKIWTGELFF.